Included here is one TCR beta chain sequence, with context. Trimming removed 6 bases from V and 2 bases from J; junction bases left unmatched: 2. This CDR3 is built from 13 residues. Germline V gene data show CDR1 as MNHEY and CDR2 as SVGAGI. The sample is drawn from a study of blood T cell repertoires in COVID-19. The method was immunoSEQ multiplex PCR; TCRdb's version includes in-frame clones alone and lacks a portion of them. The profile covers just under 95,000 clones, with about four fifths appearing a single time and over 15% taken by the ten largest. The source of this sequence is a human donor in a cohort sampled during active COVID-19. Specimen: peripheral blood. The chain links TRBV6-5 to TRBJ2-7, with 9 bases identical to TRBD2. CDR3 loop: CASREREAYEQYF. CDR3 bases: TGTGCCAGCAGGGAGCGGGAGGCCTACGAGCAGTACTTC.